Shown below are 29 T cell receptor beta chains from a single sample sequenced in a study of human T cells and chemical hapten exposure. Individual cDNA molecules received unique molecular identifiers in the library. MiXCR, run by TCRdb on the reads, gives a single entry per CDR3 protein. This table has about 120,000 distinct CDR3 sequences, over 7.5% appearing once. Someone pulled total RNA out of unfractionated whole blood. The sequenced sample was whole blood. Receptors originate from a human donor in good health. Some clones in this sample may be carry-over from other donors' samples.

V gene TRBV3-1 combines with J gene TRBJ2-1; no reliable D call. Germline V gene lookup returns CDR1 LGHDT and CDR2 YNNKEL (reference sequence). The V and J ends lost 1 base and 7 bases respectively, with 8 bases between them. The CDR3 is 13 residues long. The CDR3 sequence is CASSQGASNEQFF. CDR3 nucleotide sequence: TGTGCCAGCAGCCAAGGAGCGTCAAATGAGCAGTTCTTC.

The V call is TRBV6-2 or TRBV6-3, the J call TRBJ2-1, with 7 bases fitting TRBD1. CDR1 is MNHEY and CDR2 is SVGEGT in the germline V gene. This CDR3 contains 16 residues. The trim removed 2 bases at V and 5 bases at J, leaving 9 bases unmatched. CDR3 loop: CASSYLGQPPHNEQFF. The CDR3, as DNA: TGTGCCAGCAGTTACCTGGGACAGCCTCCTCACAATGAGCAGTTCTTC.

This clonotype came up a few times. The CDR3 is CASSQALGGGNTIYF. The CDR3 DNA sequence: TGCGCCAGCAGCCAAGCCCTAGGCGGCGGAAACACCATATATTTT. The chain couples TRBV4-1 to TRBJ1-3, with D uncertain. CDR1 is MGHRA, CDR2 YSYEKL, per germline. CDR3 length: 15 amino acids. The germline V and J ends were trimmed by 1 base and 4 bases, with 11 bases remaining between them.

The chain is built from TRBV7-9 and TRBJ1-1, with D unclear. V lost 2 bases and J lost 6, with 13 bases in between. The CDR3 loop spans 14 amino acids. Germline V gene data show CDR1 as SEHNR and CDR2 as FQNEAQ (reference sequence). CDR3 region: CASSLMSPLPEAFF. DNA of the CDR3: TGTGCCAGCAGCTTAATGTCGCCGCTCCCTGAAGCTTTCTTT.

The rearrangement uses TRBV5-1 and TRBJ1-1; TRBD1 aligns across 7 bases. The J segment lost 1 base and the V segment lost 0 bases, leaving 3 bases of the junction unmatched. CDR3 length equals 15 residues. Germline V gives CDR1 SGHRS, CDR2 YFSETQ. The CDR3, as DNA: TGCGCCAGCAGCTTGGAGGGACAGACGAACACTGAAGCTTTCTTT. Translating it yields CASSLEGQTNTEAFF. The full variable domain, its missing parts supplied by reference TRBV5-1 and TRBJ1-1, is KAGVTQTPRYLIKTRGQQVTLSCSPISGHRSVSWYQQTPGQGLQFLFEYFSETQRNKGNFPGRFSGRQFSNSRSEMNVSTLELGDSALYLCASSLEGQTNTEAFFGQGTRLTVV.

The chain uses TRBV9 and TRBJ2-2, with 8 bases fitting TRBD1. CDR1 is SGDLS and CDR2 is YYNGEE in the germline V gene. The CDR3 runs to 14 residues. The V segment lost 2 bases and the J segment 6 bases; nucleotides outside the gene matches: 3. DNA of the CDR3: TGTGCCAGCAGCGTTCAGGGGGCGTCCGGGGAGCTGTTTTTT. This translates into CASSVQGASGELFF.

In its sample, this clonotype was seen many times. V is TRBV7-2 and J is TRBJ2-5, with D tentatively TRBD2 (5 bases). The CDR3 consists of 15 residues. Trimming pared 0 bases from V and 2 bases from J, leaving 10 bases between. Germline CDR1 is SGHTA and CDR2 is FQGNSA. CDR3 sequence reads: CASSLAASTQETQYF. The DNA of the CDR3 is TGTGCCAGCAGCTTAGCCGCTAGCACTCAAGAGACCCAGTACTTC.

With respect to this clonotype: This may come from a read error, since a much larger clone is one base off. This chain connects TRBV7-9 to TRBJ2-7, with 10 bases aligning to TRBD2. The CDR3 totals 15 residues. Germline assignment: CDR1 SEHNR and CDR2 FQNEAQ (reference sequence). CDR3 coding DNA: TGTGTCAGCAGCTCACAACTAGCGGGAAACCACGAGCAGTACTTC. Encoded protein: CVSSSQLAGNHEQYF.

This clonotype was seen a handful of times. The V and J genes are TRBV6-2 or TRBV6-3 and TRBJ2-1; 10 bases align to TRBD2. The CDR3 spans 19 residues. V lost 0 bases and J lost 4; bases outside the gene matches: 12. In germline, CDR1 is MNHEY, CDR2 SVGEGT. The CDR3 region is CASSYSKRPASGSYNEQFF. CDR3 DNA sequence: TGTGCCAGCAGTTACTCGAAGCGCCCTGCTAGCGGGAGTTACAATGAGCAGTTCTTC.

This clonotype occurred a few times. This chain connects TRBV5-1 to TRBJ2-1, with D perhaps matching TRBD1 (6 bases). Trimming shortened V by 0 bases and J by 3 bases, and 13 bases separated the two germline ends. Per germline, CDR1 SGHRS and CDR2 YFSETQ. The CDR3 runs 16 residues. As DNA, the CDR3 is TGCGCCAGCAGCTTGGACAGGGTTAAGGGCTACAATGAGCAGTTCTTC. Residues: CASSLDRVKGYNEQFF.

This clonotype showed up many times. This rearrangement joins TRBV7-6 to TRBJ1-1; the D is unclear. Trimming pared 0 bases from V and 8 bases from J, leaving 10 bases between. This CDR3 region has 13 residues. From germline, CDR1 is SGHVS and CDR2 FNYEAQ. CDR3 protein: CASSLADGREAFF. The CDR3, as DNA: TGTGCCAGCAGCTTAGCGGACGGGCGGGAAGCTTTCTTT. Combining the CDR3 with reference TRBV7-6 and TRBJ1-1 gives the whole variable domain GAGVSQSPRYKVTKRGQDVALRCDPISGHVSLYWYRQALGQGPEFLTYFNYEAQQDKSGLPNDRFSAERPEGSISTLTIQRTEQRDSAMYRCASSLADGREAFFGQGTRLTVV.

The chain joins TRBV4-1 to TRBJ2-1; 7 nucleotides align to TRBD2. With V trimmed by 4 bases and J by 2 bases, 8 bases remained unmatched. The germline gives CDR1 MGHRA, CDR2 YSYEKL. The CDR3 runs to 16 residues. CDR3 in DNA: TGCGCCAGCAGCCCCGGCCCCGGGACTACCTACAATGAGCAGTTCTTC. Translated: CASSPGPGTTYNEQFF.

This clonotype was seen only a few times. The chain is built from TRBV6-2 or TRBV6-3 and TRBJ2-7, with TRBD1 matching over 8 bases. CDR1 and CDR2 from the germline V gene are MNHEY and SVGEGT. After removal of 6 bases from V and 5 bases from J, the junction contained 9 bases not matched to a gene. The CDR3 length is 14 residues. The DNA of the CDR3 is TGTGCCAGCAGCCCCCGACAGGGGTCCCACGAGCAGTACTTC. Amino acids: CASSPRQGSHEQYF.

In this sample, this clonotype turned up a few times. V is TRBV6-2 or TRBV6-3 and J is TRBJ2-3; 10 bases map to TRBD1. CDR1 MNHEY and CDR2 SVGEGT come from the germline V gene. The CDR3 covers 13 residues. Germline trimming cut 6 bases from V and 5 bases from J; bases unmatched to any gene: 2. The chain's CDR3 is CASRWTGGDTQYF. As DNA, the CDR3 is TGTGCCAGCAGGTGGACAGGGGGAGATACGCAGTATTTT.

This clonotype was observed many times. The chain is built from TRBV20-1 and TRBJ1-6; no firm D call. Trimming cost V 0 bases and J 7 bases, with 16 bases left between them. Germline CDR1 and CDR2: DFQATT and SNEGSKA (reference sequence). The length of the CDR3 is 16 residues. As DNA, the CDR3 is TGCAGTGCTAGAGATCAGAGAGGGTCGCAAAATTCACCCCTCCACTTT. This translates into CSARDQRGSQNSPLHF.

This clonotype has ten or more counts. Here the CDR3 DNA reads TGTGCCACCGGTGGACAGCTCTATAATTCACCCCTCCACTTT. Translating gives CATGGQLYNSPLHF. V is TRBV7-8 and J is TRBJ1-6; TRBD1 is a possible D gene (6 bases). V lost 10 bases and J lost 3, with 13 bases in between. The CDR3 is 14 residues long. The germline gives CDR1 SGHVS, CDR2 FQNEAQ. The full variable domain, with the rest looked up from reference TRBV7-8 and TRBJ1-6, is GAGVSQSPRYKVAKRGQDVALRCDPISGHVSLFWYQQALGQGPEFLTYFQNEAQLDKSGLPSDRFFAERPEGSVSTLKIQRTQQEDSAVYLCATGGQLYNSPLHFGNGTRLTVT.

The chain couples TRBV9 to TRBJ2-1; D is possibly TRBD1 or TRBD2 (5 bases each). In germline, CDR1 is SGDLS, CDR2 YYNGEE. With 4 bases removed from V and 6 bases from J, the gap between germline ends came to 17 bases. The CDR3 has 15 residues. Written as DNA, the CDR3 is TGTGCCAGCAGCCCTATCGGGACGCCAAGCAATGAGCAGTTCTTC. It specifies CASSPIGTPSNEQFF.

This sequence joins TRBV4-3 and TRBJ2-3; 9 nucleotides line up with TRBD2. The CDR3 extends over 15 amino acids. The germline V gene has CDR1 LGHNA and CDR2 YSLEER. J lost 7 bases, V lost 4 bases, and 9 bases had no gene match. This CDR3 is CASSLLGGGAHTQYF. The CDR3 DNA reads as TGCGCCAGCAGCCTCCTGGGCGGGGGGGCCCATACGCAGTATTTT.

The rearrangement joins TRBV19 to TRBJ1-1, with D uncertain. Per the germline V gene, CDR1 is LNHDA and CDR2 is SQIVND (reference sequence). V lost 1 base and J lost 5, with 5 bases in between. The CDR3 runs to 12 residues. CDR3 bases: TGTGCCAGTAGTATAGGGGTTACTGAAGCTTTCTTT. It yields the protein CASSIGVTEAFF.

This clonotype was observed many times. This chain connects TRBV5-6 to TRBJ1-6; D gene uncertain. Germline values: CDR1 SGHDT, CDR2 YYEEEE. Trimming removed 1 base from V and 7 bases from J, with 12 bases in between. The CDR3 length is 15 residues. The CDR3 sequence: CASSLIWGGNSPLHF. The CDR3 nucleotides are TGTGCCAGCAGCTTGATCTGGGGAGGGAATTCACCCCTCCACTTT.

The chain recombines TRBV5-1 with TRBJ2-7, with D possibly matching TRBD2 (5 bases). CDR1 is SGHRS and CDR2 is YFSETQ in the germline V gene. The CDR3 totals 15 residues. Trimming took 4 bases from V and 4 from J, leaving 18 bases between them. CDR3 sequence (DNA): TGCGCCAGCAGCCCCCAAGGACGGAGGATTTACGAGCAGTACTTC. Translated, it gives CASSPQGRRIYEQYF.

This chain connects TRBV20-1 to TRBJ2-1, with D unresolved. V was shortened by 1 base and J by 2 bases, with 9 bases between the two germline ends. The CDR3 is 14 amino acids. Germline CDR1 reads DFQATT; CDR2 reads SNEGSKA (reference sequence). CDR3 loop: CSARARFAYNEQFF. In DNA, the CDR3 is TGCAGTGCTAGAGCTAGGTTTGCCTACAATGAGCAGTTCTTC.

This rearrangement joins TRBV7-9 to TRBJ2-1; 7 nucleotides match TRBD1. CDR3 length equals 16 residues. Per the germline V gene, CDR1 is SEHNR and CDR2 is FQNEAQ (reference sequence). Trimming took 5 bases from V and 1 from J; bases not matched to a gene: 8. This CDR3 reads CASSTQGVASYNEQFF. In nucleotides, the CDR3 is TGTGCCAGCAGCACCCAGGGGGTAGCGTCCTACAATGAGCAGTTCTTC.

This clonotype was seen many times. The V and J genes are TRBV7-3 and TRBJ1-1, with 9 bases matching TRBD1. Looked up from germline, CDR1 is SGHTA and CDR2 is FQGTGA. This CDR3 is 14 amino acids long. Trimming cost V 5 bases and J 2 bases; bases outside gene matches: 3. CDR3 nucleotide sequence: TGTGCCAGCAGCCCGGGACAGGGCAACACTGAAGCTTTCTTT. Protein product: CASSPGQGNTEAFF.

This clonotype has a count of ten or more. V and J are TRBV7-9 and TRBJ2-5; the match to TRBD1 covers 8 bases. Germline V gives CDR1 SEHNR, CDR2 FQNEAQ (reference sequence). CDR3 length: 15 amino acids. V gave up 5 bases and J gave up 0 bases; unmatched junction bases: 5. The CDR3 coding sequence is TGTGCCAGCAGCATCGGGACAGGTGACCAAGAGACCCAGTACTTC. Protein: CASSIGTGDQETQYF.

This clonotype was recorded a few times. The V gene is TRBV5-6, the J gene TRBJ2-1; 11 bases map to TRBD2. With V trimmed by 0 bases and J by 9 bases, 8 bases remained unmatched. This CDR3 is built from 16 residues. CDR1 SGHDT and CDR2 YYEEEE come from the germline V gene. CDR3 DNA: TGTGCCAGCAGCTTGGAACTAGCGGGAGTATCGATTGAGCAGTTCTTC. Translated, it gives CASSLELAGVSIEQFF. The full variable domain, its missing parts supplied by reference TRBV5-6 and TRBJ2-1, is DAGVTQSPTHLIKTRGQQVTLRCSPKSGHDTVSWYQQALGQGPQFIFQYYEEEERQRGNFPDRFSGHQFPNYSSELNVNALLLGDSALYLCASSLELAGVSIEQFFGPGTRLTVL.

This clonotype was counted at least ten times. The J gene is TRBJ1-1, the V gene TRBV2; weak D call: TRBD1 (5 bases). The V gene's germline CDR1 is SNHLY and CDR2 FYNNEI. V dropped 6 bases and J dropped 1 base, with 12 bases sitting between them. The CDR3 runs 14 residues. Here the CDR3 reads CASRGVTANTEAFF. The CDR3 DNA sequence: TGTGCCAGCAGGGGGGTTACGGCGAACACTGAAGCTTTCTTT. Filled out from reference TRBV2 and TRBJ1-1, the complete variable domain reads EPEVTQTPSHQVTQMGQEVILRCVPISNHLYFYWYRQILGQKVEFLVSFYNNEISEKSEIFDDQFSVERPDGSNFTLKIRSTKLEDSAMYFCASRGVTANTEAFFGQGTRLTVV.

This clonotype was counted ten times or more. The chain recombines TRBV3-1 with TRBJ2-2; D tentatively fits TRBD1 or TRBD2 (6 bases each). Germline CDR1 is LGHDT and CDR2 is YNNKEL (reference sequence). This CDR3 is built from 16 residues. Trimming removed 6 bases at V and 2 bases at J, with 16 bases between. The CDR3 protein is CASSTGIAANTGELFF. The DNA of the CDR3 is TGTGCCAGCAGTACAGGGATAGCGGCAAACACCGGGGAGCTGTTTTTT.

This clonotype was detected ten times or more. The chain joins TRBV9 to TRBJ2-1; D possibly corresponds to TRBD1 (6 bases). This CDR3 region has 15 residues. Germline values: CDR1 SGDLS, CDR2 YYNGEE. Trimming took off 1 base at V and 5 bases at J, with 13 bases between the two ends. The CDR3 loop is CASSVFRGRNNEQFF. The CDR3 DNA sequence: TGTGCCAGCAGCGTATTCAGGGGTCGGAACAATGAGCAGTTCTTC.